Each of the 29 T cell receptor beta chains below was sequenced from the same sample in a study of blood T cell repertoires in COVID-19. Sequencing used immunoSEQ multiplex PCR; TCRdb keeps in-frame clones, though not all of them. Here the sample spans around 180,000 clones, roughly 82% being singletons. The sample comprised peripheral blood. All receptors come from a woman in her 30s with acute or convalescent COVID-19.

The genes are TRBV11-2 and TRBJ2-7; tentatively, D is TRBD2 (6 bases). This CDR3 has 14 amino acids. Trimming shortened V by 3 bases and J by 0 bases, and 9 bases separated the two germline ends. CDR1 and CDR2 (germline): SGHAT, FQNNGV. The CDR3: CASSFGGNSYEQYF. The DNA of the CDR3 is TGTGCCAGCAGCTTTGGCGGGAACTCCTACGAGCAGTACTTC.

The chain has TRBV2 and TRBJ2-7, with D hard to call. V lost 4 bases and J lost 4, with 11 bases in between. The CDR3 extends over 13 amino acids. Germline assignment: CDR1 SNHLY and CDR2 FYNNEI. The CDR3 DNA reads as TGTGCCAGCAGTGCCGACATGAAATACGAGCAGTACTTC. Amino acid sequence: CASSADMKYEQYF.

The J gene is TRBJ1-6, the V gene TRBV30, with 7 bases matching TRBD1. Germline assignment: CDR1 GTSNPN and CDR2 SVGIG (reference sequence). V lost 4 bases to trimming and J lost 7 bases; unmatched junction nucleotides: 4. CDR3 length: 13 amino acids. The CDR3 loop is CAWKDRRNSPLHF. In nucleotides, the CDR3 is TGTGCCTGGAAGGACAGGAGGAATTCACCCCTCCACTTT.

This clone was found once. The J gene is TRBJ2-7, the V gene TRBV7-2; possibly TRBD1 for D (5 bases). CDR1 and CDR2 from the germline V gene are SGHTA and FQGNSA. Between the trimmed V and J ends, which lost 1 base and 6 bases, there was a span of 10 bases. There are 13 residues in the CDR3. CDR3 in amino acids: CASSLVGRVEQYF. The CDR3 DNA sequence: TGTGCCAGCAGCTTAGTTGGCAGGGTCGAGCAGTACTTC.

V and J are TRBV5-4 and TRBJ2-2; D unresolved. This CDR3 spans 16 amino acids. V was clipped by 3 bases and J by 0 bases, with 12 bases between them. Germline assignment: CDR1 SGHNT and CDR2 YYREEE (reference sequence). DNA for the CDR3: TGTGCCAGCAGCTCAACAGTACACGCGAACACCGGGGAGCTGTTTTTT. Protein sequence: CASSSTVHANTGELFF.

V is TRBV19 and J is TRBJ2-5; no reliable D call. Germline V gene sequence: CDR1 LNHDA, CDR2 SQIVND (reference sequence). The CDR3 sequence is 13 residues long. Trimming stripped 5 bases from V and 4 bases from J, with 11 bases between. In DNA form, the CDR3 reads TGTGCCAGTAGTTGGGCTTCCGGAGAGACCCAGTACTTC. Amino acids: CASSWASGETQYF.

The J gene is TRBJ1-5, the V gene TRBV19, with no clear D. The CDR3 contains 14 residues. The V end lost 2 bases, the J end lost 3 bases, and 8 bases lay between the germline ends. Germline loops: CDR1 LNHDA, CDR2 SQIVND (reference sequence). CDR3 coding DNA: TGTGCCAGTAGTATAAGAACAGTCAATCAGCCCCAGCATTTT. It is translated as CASSIRTVNQPQHF.

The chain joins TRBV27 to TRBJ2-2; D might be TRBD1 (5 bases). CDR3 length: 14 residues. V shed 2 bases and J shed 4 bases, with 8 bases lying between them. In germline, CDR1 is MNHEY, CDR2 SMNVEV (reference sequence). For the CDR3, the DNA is TGTGCCAGCAGTTTAGAAGGGGTCACCGGGGAGCTGTTTTTT. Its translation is CASSLEGVTGELFF.

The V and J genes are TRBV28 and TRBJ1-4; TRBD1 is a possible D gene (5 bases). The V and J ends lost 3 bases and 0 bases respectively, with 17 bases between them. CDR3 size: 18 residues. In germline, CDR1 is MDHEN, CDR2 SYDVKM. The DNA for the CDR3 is TGTGCCAGCAGTTTTCAAGGGGTCCCGAACTCAACTAATGAAAAACTGTTTTTT. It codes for CASSFQGVPNSTNEKLFF.

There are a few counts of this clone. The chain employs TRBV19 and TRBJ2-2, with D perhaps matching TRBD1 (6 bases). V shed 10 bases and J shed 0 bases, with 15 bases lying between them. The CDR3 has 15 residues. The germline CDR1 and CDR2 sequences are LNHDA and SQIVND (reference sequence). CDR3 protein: CATRRWTANTGELFF. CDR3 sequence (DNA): TGTGCCACCCGGCGTTGGACAGCGAACACCGGGGAGCTGTTTTTT.

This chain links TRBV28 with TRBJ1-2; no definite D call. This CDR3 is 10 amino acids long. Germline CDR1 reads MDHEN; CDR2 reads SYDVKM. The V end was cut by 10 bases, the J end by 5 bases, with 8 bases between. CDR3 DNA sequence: TGTGCCACCCTGAGGTATGGCTACACCTTC. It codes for CATLRYGYTF.

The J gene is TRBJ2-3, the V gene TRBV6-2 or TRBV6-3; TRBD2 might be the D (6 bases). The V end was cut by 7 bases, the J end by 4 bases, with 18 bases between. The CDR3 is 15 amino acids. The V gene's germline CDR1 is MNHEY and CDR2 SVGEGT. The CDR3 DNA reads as TGTGCCAGCACCCCCGTTGGGGGGACCCCAGATACGCAGTATTTT. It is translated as CASTPVGGTPDTQYF.

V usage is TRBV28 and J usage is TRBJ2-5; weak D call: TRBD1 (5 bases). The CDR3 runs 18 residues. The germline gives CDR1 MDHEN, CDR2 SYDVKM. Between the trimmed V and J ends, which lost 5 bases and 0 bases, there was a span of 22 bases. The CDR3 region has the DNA TGTGCCAGCAGTAATTATGGACACCTACCTCCCCACCAAGAGACCCAGTACTTC. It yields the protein CASSNYGHLPPHQETQYF.

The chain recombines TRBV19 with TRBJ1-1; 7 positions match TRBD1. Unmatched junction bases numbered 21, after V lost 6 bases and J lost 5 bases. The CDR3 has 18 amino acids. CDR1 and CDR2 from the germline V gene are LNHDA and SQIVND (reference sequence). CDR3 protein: CASRRRPRLRGVDTEAFF. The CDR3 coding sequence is TGTGCCAGTAGGAGACGACCGCGACTCAGGGGGGTTGATACTGAAGCTTTCTTT.

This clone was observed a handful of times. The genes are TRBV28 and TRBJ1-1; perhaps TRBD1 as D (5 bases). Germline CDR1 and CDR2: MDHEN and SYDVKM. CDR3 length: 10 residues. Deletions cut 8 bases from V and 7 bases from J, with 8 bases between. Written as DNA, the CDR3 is TGTGCCAGCGGACACTTTGAAGCTTTCTTT. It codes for CASGHFEAFF.

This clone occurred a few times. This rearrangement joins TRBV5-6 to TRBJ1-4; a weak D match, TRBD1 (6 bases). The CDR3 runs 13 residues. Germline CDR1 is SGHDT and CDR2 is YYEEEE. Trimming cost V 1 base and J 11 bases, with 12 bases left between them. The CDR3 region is CASSLWQGPKLFF. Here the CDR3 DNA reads TGTGCCAGCAGCTTGTGGCAGGGGCCTAAACTGTTTTTT. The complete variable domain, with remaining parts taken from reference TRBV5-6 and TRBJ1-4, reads DAGVTQSPTHLIKTRGQQVTLRCSPKSGHDTVSWYQQALGQGPQFIFQYYEEEERQRGNFPDRFSGHQFPNYSSELNVNALLLGDSALYLCASSLWQGPKLFFGSGTQLSVL.

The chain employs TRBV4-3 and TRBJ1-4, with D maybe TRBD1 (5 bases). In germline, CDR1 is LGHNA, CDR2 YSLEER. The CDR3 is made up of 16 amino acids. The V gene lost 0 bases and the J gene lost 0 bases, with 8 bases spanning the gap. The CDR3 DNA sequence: TGCGCCAGCAGCCAAGAGGACACCGCAACTAATGAAAAACTGTTTTTT. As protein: CASSQEDTATNEKLFF.

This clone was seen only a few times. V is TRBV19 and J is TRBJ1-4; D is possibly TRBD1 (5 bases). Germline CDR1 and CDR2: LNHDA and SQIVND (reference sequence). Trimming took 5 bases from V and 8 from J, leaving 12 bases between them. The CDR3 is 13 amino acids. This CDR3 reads CASSWGRKEKLFF. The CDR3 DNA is TGTGCCAGTAGTTGGGGCCGGAAGGAAAAACTGTTTTTT.

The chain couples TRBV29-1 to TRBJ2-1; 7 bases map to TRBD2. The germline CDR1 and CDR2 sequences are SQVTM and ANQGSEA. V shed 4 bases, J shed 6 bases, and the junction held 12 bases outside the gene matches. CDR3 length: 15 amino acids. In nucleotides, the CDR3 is TGCAGCGTTGCTAGCGGAGTGGGTGCGGGCAATGAGCAGTTCTTC. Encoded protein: CSVASGVGAGNEQFF.

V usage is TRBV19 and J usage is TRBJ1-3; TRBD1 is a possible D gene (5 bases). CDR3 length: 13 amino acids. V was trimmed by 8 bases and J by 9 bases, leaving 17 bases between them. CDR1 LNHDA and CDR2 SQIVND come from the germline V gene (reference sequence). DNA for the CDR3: TGTGCCAGTTGGGGCTCCTTGGACGGCACCATATATTTT. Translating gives CASWGSLDGTIYF.

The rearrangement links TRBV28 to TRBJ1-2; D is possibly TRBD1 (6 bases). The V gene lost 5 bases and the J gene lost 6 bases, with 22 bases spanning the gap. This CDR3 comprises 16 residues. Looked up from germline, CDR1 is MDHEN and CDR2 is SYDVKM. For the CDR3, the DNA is TGTGCCAGCAGTAACGCCGGGACAAAGAATTTCGATGGCTACACCTTC. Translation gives CASSNAGTKNFDGYTF.

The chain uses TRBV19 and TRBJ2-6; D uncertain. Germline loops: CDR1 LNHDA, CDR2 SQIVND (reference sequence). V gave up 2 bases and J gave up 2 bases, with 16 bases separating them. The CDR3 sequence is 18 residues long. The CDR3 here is CASSIPHGTAPGANVLTF. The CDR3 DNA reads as TGTGCCAGTAGTATACCCCACGGTACTGCTCCTGGGGCCAACGTCCTGACTTTC.

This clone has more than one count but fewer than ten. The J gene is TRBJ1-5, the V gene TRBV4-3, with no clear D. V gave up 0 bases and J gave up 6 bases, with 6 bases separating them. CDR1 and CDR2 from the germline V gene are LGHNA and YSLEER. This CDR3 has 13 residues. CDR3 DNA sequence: TGCGCCAGCAGCCAAGATCATTTTCAGCCCCAGCATTTT. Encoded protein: CASSQDHFQPQHF.

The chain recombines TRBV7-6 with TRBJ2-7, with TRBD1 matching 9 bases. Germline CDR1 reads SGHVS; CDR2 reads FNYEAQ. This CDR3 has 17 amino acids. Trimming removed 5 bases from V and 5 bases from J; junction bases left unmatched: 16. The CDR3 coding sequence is TGTGCCAGCAGCAGAGCCGGGACAGGGATACTCCGCCACGAGCAGTACTTC. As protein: CASSRAGTGILRHEQYF.

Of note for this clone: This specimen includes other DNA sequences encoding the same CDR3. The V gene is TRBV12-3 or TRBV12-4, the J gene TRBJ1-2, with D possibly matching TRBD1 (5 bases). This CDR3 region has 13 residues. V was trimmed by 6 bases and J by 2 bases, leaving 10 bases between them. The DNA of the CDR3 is TGTGCCAGCAGCCAACAGGAGAACTATGGCTACACCTTC. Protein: CASSQQENYGYTF.

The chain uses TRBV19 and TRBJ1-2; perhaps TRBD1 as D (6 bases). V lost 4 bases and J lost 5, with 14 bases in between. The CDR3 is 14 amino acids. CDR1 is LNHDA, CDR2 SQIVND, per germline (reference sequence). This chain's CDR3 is CASSTTGTTYGYTF. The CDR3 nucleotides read TGTGCCAGTAGTACAACCGGGACAACGTATGGCTACACCTTC.

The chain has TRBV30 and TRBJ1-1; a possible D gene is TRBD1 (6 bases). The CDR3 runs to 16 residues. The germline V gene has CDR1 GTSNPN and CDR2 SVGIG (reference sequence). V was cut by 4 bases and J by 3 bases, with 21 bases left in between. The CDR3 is CAWKDRKLILDTEAFF. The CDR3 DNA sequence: TGTGCCTGGAAAGACAGGAAGCTGATTCTGGACACTGAAGCTTTCTTT.

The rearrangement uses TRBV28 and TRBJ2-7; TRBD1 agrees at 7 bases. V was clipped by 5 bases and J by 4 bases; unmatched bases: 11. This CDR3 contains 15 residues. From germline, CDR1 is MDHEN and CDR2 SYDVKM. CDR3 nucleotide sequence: TGTGCCAGCAGTCCCCTGTCCGGGACAGTTTACGAGCAGTACTTC. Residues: CASSPLSGTVYEQYF.

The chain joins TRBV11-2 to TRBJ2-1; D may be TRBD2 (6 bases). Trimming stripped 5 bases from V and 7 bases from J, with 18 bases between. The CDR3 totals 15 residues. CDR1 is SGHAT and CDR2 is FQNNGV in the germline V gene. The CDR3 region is CASSVGRGERNEQFF. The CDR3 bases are TGTGCCAGCAGCGTAGGGCGGGGCGAGAGAAATGAGCAGTTCTTC.